This T cell receptor beta chain was documented in a study of post-analysis software for immune sequencing data (dated by TCRdb to between 2015 and 2016). Looking at the study overall: Recorded disease courses included relapsing-remitting, secondary progressive and progressive-relapsing multiple sclerosis, with some patients lacking subtype annotation. A subset of samples was prepared in parallel using single-end sample barcoding, then pooled and co-amplified after Illumina adapter ligation. The patient repertoires were compared against 11 previously published healthy control repertoires obtained from donors aged roughly 6 to 28 years. Results and caveats for the whole study, not just this receptor: When samples were clustered directly using the F measure, samples prepared in the same batch co-clustered strongly, which prompted a batch-effect correction. Multiple sclerosis patients had significantly lower normalized Chao1 diversity than controls, a result that suggests substantial peripheral T-cell clonal expansion. Patients showed significantly higher frequencies than controls for five TRBV segments, among them TRBV5-6, TRBV5-1 and TRBV20-1. The control group was slightly older than the multiple sclerosis patient group.

The junction shows trimming of 5 bases on V and 7 bases on J, and the gene matches do not reach 13 bases of it. From cysteine to phenylalanine, the CDR3 is 17 amino acids long. Left in the record is the CDR3 DNA by itself, 51 bases read in frame from the first base. Based on the germline V gene, the CDR1 and CDR2 sequences are SNHLY and FYNNEI. To demonstrate the VDJtools post-analysis software, the study profiled TCR beta repertoires from the peripheral blood of about 13 young patients with multiple sclerosis. Multiple sclerosis patients were children and adolescents aged roughly 6 to 16 years. Library construction relied on PCR. The instrument given in TCRdb is Illumina HiSeq 2500. Unique molecular identifiers were incorporated into TCR beta cDNA libraries to reduce PCR and sequencing biases. Per 1 to 10 million input T cells, some 500,000 cDNA molecules were obtained, such that each molecule approximated one T cell. Patient libraries were prepared and sequenced with the same protocol used for the earlier healthy control dataset. Samples belonging to the same batch were prepared together, multiplexed and sequenced on a shared HiSeq lane. In the authors' own workflow: MIGEC was used to process the raw barcoded reads, and molecular identifier groups with only a single read were discarded before consensus assembly and CDR3 extraction. VDJtools was used for post-analysis of the clonotype tables, and diversity was normalized by down-sampling every dataset to the size of the smallest sample. Repertoire overlap clustering matched CDR3 amino acid but not nucleotide sequences to correct batch-related cross-sample contamination. In TCRdb, the public reads were trimmed at Q25 with fastp and aligned with MiXCR, with productive beta chains retained. Every distinct CDR3 protein forms one entry, paired with its most common genes and DNA. The V and J calls, along with clone size, are taken from TCRdb and not from the paper's own processing. The sample table records over 700,000 distinct CDR3 sequences; 25% to 30% of these occur just once. Approximately 0.55% of the sample goes to the ten largest clones.

Turning to this clonotype: No antigen is known for it. Per-base quality was not reported, and no clone a single base away is much larger than it.

This sequence was found in a girl between 10 and 17 years old with multiple sclerosis. Sequencing input: blood. The chain couples TRBV2 to TRBJ1-5; TRBD1 fits 11 bases in the junction. The CDR3 region reads CASSLRGGQGGNQPQHF. The nucleotides read TGTGCCAGCAGTCTTCGAGGGGGACAGGGGGGAAACCAGCCCCAGCATTTT.